This T cell receptor beta chain was retrieved from a study of blood T cell repertoires in COVID-19 (dated by TCRdb to the early 2020s). Context from the whole study: Collaborator samples came from the United States, Italy and Spain and covered acute and convalescent phases of COVID-19. The repertoires were released in a freely available public database meant as a resource for research on the immune response to SARS-CoV-2. Subjects who had been exposed to COVID-19, were actively infected with it, or had recovered from it provided the deeply sampled blood TCRbeta repertoires that made up the dataset. The sample metadata nearly always contained a de-identified subject ID, COVID-19 status, age in years and sex. Samples came from the ongoing ImmuneRACE study (first 160 participants) plus 1,254 subjects from 6 global collaborators. Where available, HLA class I and class II types were obtained from metadata supplied by the sample provider rather than from assay-based typing. The prospective study material was composed of cDNA or gDNA derived from T cells, B-cell-depleted T cells, or PBMCs. Broader findings and caveats from the paper: The amount of clinical and demographic metadata varied by source and participant and was provided uncurated.

Participants in the prospective study were aged roughly 18 to 95 years, lived in some 24 United States geographic areas, and enrolled through a virtual design. Cohort assignment in the prospective study relied on participant-reported clinical history from a screening survey and a study questionnaire. Exposed participants were defined as having been in contact with someone with a PCR-confirmed or clinician-diagnosed COVID-19 case within 2 weeks of study entry. In the prospective study, mobile phlebotomists collected whole blood, serum and a nasopharyngeal or oropharyngeal swab from each participant. Prospective study participants could optionally give additional blood draws and questionnaires over a roughly 2-month period. Prospective study blood samples were shipped either frozen or at room temperature before DNA extraction. CDR1 and CDR2 are read off the germline V gene as SGHTA and FQGNSA. Deletion took 1 base off V and 1 base off J, with a span of 7 bases between the germline ends. Its CDR3 holds 14 amino acids, cysteine through phenylalanine. Left in the record is the CDR3 DNA by itself, 42 bases read in frame from the first base.

Only a few counts were recorded for this clone. Its antigen is not yet known. No base quality information exists; no much larger clone differs at one position. TCRbeta CDR3 regions were amplified from genomic DNA using the immunoSEQ Assay, a bias-controlled multiplex PCR. In the original analysis: Nucleated cell counts per sample were estimated from amplification of reference gene primers within the assay. To quantify the absolute abundance of each unique TCRbeta CDR3 rearrangement, sequence reads were collapsed and filtered. Productive Simpson clonality was computed per sample as the square root of Simpson's diversity index over productive rearrangements. TCRdb limited this immuneACCESS table to in-frame rearrangements with V and J called. A share of clones is missing; checked studies link under half to unresolved V genes, and the rest is unexplained. V, J and clone size derive from that table, while D and trimming were established from the DNA sequence. The sample has about 180,000 clones on record, approximately 80% of them singletons. The top ten clonotypes cover approximately 15% of the sample.

Material for sequencing was PBMCs or T cells enriched from blood (not recorded which). The sequence joins TRBV7-2 to TRBJ1-1, with a tentative D gene TRBD1 over 5 matching bases. The origin of this receptor is a man aged 55 to 70 who had been exposed to COVID-19. The CDR3 is CASSLGRANTEAFF. DNA sequence: TGTGCCAGCAGCTTAGGCAGGGCGAACACTGAAGCTTTCTTT.